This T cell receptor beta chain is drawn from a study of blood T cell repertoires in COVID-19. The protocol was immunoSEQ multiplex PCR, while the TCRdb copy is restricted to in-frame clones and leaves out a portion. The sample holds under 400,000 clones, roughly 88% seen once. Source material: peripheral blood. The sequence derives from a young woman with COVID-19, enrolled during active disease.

The DNA of the CDR3 is TGCGCCAGCAGCTTGGAGCACCAGCCCCAGCATTTT. Amino acids: CASSLEHQPQHF. This sequence joins TRBV5-1 and TRBJ1-5; D call uncertain. The CDR3 covers 12 residues. Germline V gives CDR1 SGHRS, CDR2 YFSETQ. The V end was cut by 0 bases, the J end by 7 bases, with 5 bases between. The variable domain in full, completed from reference TRBV5-1 and TRBJ1-5, reads KAGVTQTPRYLIKTRGQQVTLSCSPISGHRSVSWYQQTPGQGLQFLFEYFSETQRNKGNFPGRFSGRQFSNSRSEMNVSTLELGDSALYLCASSLEHQPQHFGDGTRLSIL.